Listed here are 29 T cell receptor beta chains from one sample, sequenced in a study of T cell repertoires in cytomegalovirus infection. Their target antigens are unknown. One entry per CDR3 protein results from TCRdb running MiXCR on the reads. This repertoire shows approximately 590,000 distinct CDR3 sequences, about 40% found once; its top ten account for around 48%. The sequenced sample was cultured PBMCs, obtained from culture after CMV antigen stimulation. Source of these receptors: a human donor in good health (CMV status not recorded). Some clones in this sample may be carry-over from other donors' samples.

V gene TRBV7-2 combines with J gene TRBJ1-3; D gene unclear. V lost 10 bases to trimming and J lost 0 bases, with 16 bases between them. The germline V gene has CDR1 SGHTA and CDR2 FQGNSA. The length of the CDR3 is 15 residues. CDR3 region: CATRLGRFSGNTIYF. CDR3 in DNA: TGTGCCACTCGCCTAGGACGGTTCTCTGGAAACACCATATATTTT.

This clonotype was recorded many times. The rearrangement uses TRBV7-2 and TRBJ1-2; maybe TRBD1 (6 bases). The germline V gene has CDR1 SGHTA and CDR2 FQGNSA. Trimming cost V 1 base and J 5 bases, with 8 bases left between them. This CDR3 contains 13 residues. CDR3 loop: CASSLDREYGYTF. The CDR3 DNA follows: TGTGCCAGCAGCTTAGACAGGGAGTATGGCTACACCTTC.

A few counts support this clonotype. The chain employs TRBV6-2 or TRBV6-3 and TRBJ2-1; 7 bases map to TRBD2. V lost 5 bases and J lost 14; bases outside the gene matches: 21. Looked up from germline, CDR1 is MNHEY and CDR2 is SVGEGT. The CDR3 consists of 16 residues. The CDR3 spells CASSPPGGSWIADEFF. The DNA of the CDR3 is TGTGCCAGCAGTCCTCCTGGCGGGAGTTGGATTGCGGACGAGTTCTTC.

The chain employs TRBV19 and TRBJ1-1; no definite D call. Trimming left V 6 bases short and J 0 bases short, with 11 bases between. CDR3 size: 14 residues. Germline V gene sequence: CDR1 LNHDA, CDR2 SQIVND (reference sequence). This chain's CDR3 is CASSVGFVNTEAFF. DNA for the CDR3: TGTGCCAGTAGCGTCGGATTCGTGAACACTGAAGCTTTCTTT.

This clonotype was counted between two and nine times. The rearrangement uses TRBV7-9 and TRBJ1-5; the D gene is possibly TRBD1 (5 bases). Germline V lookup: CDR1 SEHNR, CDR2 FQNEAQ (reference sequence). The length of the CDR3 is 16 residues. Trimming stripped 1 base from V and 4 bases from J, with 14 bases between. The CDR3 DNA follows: TGTGCCAGCAGCTTAGAGAGCTTGGGGGTTAATCAGCCCCAGCATTTT. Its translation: CASSLESLGVNQPQHF. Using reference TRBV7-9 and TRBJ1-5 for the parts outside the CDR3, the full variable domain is DTGVSQNPRHKITKRGQNVTFRCDPISEHNRLYWYRQTLGQGPEFLTYFQNEAQLEKSRLLSDRFSAERPKGSFSTLEIQRTEQGDSAMYLCASSLESLGVNQPQHFGDGTRLSIL.

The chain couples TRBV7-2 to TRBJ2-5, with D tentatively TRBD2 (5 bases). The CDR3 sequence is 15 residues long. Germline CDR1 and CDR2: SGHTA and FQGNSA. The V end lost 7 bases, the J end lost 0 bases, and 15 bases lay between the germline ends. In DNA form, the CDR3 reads TGTGCCAGCACCAAAGCCGCGGACTACCAAGAGACCCAGTACTTC. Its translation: CASTKAADYQETQYF.

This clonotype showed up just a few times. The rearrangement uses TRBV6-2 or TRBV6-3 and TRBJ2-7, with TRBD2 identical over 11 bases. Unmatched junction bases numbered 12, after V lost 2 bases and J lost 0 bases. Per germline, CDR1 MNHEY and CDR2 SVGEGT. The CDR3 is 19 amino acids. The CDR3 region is CASSYVGGGGLAVSYEQYF. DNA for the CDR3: TGTGCCAGCAGTTACGTCGGTGGCGGGGGACTAGCGGTCTCCTACGAGCAGTACTTC.

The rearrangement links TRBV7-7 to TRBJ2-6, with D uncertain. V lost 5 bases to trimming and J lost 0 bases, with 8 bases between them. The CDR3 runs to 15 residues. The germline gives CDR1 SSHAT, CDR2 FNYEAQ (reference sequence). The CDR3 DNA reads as TGTGCCAGCAGCAACAGAGACTCTGGGGCCAACGTCCTGACTTTC. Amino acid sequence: CASSNRDSGANVLTF.

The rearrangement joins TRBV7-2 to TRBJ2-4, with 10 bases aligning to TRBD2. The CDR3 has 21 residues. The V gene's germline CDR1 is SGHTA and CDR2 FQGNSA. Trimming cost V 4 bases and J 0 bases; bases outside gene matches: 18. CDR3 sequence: CASSYPGLADSNFIAKNIQYF. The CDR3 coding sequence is TGTGCCAGCAGCTACCCCGGACTAGCGGATTCTAATTTCATAGCCAAAAACATTCAGTACTTC.

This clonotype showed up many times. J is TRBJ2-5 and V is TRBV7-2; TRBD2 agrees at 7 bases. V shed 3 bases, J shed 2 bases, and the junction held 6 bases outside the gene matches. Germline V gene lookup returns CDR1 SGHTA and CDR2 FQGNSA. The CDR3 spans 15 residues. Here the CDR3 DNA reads TGTGCCAGCAGCTTGGGCGGGGGATTTCAAGAGACCCAGTACTTC. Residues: CASSLGGGFQETQYF. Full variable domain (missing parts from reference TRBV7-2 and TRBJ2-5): GAGVSQSPSNKVTEKGKDVELRCDPISGHTALYWYRQSLGQGLEFLIYFQGNSAPDKSGLPSDRFSAERTGGSVSTLTIQRTQQEDSAVYLCASSLGGGFQETQYFGPGTRLLVL.

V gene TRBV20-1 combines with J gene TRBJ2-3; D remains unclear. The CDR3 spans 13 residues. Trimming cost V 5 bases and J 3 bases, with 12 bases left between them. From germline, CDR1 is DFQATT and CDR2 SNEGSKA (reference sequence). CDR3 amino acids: CSAPGLGTDTQYF. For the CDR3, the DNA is TGCAGTGCTCCTGGCCTGGGGACAGATACGCAGTATTTT.

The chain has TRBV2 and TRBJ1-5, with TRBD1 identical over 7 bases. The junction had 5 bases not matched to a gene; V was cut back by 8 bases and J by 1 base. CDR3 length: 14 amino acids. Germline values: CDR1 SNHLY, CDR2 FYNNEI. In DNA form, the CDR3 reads TGTGCCAGCGGGACAGCTCTGAGCAATCAGCCCCAGCATTTT. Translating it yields CASGTALSNQPQHF. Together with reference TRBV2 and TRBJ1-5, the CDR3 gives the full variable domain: EPEVTQTPSHQVTQMGQEVILRCVPISNHLYFYWYRQILGQKVEFLVSFYNNEISEKSEIFDDQFSVERPDGSNFTLKIRSTKLEDSAMYFCASGTALSNQPQHFGDGTRLSIL.

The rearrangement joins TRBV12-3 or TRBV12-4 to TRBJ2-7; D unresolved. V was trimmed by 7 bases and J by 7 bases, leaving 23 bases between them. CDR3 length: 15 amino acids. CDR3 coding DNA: TGTGCCAGCACCCCCGGGCCCCGGCCTACAAAAGAGCAGTACTTC. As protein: CASTPGPRPTKEQYF.

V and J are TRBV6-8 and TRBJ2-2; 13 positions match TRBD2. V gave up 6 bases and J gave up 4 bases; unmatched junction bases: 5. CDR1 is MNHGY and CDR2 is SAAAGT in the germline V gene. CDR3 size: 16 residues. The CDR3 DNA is TGTGCCAGCAGAACTCGACTAGCGGGAGGCACCGGGGAGCTGTTTTTT. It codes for CASRTRLAGGTGELFF.

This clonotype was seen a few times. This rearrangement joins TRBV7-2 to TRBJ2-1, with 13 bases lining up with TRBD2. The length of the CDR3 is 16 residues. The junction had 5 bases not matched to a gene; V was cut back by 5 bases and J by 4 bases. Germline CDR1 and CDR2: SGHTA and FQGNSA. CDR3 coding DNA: TGTGCCAGCAGCCCGACTAGCGGGGGGACTTACAATGAGCAGTTCTTC. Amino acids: CASSPTSGGTYNEQFF.

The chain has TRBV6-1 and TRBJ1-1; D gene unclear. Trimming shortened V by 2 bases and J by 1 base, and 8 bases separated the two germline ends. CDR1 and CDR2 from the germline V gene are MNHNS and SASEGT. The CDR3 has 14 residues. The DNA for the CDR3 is TGTGCCAGCAGTGAACCCGCTAGGAACACTGAAGCTTTCTTT. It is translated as CASSEPARNTEAFF.

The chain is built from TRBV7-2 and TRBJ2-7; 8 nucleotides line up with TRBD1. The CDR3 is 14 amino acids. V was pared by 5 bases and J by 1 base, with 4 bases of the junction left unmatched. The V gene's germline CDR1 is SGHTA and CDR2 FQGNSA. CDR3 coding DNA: TGTGCCAGCAGCGGCCGGGACAGGTCCTACGAGCAGTACTTC. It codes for CASSGRDRSYEQYF.

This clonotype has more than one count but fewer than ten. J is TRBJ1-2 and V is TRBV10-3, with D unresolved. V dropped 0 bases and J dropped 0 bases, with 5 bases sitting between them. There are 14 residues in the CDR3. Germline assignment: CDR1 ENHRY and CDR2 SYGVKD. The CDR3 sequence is CAISESPPNYGYTF. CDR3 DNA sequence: TGTGCCATCAGTGAGTCCCCTCCTAACTATGGCTACACCTTC.

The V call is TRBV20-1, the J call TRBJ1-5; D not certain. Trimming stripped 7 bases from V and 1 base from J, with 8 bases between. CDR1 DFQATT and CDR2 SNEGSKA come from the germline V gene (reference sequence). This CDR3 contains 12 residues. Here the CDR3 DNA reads TGCAGTGGTACCATAAGCAATCAGCCCCAGCATTTT. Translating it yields CSGTISNQPQHF.

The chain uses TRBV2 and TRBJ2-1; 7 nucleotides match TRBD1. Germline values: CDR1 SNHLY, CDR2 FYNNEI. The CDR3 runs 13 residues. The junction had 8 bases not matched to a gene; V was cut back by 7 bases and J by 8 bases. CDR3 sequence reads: CASMRTGLDEQFF. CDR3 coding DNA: TGTGCCAGCATGAGGACAGGATTGGATGAGCAGTTCTTC.

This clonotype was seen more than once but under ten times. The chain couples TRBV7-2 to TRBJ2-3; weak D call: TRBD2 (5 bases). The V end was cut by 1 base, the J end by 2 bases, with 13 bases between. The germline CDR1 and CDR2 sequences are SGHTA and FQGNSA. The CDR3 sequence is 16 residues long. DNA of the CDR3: TGTGCCAGCAGCTTAGGGCCTAGCTCCATCACAGATACGCAGTATTTT. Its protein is CASSLGPSSITDTQYF.

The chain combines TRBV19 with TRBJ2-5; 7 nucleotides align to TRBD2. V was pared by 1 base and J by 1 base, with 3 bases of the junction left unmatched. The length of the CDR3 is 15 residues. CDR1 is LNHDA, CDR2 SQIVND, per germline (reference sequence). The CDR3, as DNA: TGTGCCAGTAGTATAGGCCCGGGGGGCCAAGAGACCCAGTACTTC. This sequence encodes CASSIGPGGQETQYF. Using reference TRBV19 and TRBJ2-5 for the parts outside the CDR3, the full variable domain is DGGITQSPKYLFRKEGQNVTLSCEQNLNHDAMYWYRQDPGQGLRLIYYSQIVNDFQKGDIAEGYSVSREKKESFPLTVTSAQKNPTAFYLCASSIGPGGQETQYFGPGTRLLVL.

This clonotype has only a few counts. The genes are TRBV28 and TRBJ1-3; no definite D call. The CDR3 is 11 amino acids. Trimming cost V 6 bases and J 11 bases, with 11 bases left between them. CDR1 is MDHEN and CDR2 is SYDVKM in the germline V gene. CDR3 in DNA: TGTGCCAGCAGGGACGCATCGGCCATATATTTT. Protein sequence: CASRDASAIYF.

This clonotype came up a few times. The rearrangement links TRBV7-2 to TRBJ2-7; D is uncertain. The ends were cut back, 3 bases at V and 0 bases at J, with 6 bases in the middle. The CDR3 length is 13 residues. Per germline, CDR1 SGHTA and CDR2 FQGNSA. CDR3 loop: CASSFARSYEQYF. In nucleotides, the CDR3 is TGTGCCAGCAGCTTCGCCCGCTCCTACGAGCAGTACTTC.

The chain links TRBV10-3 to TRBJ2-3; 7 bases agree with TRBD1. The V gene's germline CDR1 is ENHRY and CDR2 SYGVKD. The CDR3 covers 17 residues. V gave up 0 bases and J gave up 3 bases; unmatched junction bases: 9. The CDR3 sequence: CAISESLGRGRTDTQYF. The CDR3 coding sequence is TGTGCCATCAGTGAGTCGTTGGGTAGGGGGCGGACAGATACGCAGTATTTT.

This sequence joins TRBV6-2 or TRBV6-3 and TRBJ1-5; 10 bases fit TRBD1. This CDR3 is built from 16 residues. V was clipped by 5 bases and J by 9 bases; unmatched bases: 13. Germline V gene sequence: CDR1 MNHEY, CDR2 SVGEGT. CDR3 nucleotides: TGTGCCAGCAGTAGGGATAAGGGACAGGGGATCCCGCCCCAGCATTTT. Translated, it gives CASSRDKGQGIPPQHF.

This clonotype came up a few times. The CDR3 DNA follows: TGTGCCAGTTGGACAAGGGCCGGAGAAAAACTGTTTTTT. Translating gives CASWTRAGEKLFF. The rearrangement joins TRBV6-5 to TRBJ1-4; D may be TRBD1 (5 bases). Trimming removed 9 bases from V and 8 bases from J, with 16 bases in between. From germline, CDR1 is MNHEY and CDR2 SVGAGI. The CDR3 contains 13 residues.

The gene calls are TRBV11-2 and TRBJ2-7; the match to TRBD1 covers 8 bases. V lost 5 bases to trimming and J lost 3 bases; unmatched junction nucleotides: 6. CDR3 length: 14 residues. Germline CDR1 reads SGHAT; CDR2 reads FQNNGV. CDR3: CASSRTGPLYEQYF. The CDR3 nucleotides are TGTGCCAGCAGCCGGACAGGGCCCCTCTACGAGCAGTACTTC.

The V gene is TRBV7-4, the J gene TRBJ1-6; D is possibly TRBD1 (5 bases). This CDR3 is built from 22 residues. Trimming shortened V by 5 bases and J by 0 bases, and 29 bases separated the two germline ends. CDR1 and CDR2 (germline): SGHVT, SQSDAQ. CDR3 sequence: CASSGDGSGSLSSSSYNSPLHF. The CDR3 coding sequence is TGTGCCAGCAGCGGGGACGGGTCGGGCTCCCTTTCCTCGAGCTCCTATAATTCACCCCTCCACTTT.